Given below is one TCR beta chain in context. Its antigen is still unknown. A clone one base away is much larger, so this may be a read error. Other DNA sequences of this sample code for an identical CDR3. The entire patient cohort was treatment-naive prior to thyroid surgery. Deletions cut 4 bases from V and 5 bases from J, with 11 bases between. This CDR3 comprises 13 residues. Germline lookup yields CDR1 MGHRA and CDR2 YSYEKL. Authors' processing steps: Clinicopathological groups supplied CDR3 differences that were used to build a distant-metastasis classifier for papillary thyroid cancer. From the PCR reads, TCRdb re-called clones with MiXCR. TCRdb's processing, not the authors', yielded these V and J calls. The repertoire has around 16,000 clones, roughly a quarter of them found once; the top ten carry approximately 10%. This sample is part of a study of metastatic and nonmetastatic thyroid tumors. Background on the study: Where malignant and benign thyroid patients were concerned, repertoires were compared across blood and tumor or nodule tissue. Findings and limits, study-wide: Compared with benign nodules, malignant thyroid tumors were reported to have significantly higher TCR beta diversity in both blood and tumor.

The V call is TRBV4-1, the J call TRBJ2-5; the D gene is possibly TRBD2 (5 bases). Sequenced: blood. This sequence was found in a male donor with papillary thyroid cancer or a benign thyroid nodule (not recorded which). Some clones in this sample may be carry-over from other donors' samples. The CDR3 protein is CASSPGWEETQYF. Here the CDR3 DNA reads TGCGCCAGCAGCCCGGGCTGGGAGGAGACCCAGTACTTC.